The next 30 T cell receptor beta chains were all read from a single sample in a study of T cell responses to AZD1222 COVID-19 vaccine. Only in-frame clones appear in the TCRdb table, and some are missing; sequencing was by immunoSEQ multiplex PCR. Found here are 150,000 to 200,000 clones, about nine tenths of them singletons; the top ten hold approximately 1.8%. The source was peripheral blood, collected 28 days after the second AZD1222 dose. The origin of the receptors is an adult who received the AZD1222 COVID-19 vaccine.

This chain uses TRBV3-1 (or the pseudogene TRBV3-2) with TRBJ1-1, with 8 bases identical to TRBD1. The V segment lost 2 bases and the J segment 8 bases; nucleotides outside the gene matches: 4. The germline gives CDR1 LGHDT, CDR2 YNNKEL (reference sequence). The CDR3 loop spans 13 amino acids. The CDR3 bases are TGTGCCAGCAGCCAACGGGGACAGGCCGAAGCTTTCTTT. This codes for CASSQRGQAEAFF.

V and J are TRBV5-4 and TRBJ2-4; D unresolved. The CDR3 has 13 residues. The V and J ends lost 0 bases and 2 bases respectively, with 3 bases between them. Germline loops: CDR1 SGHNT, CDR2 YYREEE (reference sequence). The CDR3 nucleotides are TGTGCCAGCAGCTTGGGACCCAAAAACATTCAGTACTTC. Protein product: CASSLGPKNIQYF.

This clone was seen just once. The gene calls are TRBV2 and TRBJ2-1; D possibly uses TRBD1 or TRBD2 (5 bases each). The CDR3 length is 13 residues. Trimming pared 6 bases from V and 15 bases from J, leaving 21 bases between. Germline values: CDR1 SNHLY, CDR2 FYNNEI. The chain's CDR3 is CASSDRQSGSRFF. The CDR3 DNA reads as TGTGCCAGCAGCGACCGACAGTCGGGGTCCCGGTTCTTC.

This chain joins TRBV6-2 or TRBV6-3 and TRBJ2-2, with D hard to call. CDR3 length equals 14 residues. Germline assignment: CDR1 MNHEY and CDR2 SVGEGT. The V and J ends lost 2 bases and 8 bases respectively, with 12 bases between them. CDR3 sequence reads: CASSYRLVGGELFF. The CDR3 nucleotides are TGTGCCAGCAGTTACCGGCTCGTCGGGGGGGAGCTGTTTTTT.

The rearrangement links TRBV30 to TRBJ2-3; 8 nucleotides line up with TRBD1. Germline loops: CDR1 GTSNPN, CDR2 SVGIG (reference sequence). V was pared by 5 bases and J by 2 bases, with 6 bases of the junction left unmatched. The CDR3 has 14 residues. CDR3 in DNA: TGTGCCTGGTCCGGGACAGGCTTCACAGATACGCAGTATTTT. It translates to CAWSGTGFTDTQYF.

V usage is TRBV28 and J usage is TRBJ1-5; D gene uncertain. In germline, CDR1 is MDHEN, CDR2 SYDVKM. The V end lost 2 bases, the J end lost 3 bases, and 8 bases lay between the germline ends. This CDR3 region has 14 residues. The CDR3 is CASSLDGPNQPQHF. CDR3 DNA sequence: TGTGCCAGCAGTTTAGACGGACCCAATCAGCCCCAGCATTTT.

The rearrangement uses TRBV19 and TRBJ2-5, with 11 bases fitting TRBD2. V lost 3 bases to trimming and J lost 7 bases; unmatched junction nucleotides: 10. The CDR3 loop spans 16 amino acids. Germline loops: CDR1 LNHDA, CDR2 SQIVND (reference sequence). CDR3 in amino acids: CASSMAELAGEGTQYF. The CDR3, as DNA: TGTGCCAGTAGTATGGCAGAACTAGCGGGAGAGGGGACCCAGTACTTC.

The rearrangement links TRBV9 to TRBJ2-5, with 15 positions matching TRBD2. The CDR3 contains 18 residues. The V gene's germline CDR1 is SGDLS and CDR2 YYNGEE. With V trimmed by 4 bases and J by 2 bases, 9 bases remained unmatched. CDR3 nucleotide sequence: TGTGCCAGCAGCTTGGGACTAGCGGGGGGACATCAACAAGAGACCCAGTACTTC. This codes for CASSLGLAGGHQQETQYF.

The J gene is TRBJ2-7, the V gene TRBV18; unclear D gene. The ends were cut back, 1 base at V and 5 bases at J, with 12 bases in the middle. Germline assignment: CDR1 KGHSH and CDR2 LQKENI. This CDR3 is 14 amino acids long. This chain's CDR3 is CASSPRQVKDEQYF. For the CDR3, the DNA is TGTGCCAGCTCACCACGGCAGGTGAAGGACGAGCAGTACTTC.

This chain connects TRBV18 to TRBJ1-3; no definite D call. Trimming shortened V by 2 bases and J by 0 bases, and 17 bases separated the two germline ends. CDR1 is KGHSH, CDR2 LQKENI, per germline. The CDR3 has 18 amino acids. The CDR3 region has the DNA TGTGCCAGCTCACCAATCGACCTCAGGTCAGGCTCTGGAAACACCATATATTTT. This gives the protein CASSPIDLRSGSGNTIYF.

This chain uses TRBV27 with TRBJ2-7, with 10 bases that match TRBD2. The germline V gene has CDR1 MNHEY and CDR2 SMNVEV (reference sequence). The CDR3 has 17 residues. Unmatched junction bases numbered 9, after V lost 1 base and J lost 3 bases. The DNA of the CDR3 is TGTGCCAGCAGTTTATTACTAGCGGGGAATCCGCGCTACGAGCAGTACTTC. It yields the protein CASSLLLAGNPRYEQYF.

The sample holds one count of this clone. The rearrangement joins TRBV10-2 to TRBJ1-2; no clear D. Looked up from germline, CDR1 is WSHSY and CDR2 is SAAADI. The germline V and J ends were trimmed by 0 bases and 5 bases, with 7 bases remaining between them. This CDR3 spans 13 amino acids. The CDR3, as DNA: TGCGCCAGCAGTGAGTCTTGGAGTTATGGCTACACCTTC. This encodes CASSESWSYGYTF.

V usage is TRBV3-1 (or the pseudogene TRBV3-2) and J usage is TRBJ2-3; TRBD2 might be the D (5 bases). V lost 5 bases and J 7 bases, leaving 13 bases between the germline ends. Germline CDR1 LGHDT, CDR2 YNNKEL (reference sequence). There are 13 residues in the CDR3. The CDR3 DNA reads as TGTGCCAGCAGCAAAAGTTCGGGAAATACGCAGTATTTT. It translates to CASSKSSGNTQYF.

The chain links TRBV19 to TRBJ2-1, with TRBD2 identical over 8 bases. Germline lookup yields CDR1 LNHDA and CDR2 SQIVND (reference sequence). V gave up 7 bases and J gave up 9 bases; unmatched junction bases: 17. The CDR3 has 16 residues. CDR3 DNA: TGTGCCAGTATCACCCTTCTGTCGGGGGGGCGTAGTGAGCAGTTCTTC. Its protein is CASITLLSGGRSEQFF. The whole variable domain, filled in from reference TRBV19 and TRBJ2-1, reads DGGITQSPKYLFRKEGQNVTLSCEQNLNHDAMYWYRQDPGQGLRLIYYSQIVNDFQKGDIAEGYSVSREKKESFPLTVTSAQKNPTAFYLCASITLLSGGRSEQFFGPGTRLTVL.

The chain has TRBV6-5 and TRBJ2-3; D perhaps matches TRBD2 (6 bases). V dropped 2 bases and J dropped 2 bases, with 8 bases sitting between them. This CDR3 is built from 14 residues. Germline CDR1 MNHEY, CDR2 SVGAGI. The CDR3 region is CASSYRENTDTQYF. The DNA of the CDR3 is TGTGCCAGCAGTTACCGGGAGAACACAGATACGCAGTATTTT.

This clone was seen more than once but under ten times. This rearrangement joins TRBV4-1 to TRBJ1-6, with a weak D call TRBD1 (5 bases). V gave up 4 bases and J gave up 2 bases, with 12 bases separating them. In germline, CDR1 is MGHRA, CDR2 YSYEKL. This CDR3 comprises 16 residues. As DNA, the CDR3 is TGCGCCAGCAGCCCCGGGGCCCTCCCCTATAATTCACCCCTCCACTTT. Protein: CASSPGALPYNSPLHF.

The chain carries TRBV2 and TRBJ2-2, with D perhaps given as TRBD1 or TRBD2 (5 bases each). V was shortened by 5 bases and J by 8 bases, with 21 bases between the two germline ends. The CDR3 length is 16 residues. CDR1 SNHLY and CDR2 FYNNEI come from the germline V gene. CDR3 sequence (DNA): TGTGCCAGCAGTTACCGGGACCCGGCTACGGGGGGGGAGCTGTTTTTT. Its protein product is CASSYRDPATGGELFF.

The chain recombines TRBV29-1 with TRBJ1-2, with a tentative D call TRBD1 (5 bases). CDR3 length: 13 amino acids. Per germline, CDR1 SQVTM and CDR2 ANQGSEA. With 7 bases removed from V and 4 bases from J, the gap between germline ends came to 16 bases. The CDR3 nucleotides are TGCAGCGCCATGGGGGGTCTCGGCTATGGCTACACCTTC. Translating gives CSAMGGLGYGYTF. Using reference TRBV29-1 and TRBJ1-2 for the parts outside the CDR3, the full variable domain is SAVISQKPSRDICQRGTSLTIQCQVDSQVTMMFWYRQQPGQSLTLIATANQGSEATYESGFVIDKFPISRPNLTFSTLTVSNMSPEDSSIYLCSAMGGLGYGYTFGSGTRLTVV.

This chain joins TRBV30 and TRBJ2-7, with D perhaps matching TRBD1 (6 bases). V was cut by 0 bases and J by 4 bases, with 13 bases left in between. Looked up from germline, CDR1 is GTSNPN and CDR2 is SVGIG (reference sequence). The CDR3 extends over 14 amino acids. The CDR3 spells CAWSVFGQGYEQYF. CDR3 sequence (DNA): TGTGCCTGGAGTGTATTCGGTCAGGGGTACGAGCAGTACTTC. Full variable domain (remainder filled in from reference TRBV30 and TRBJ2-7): SQTIHQWPATLVQPVGSPLSLECTVEGTSNPNLYWYRQAAGRGLQLLFYSVGIGQISSEVPQNLSASRPQDRQFILSSKKLLLSDSGFYLCAWSVFGQGYEQYFGPGTRLTVT.

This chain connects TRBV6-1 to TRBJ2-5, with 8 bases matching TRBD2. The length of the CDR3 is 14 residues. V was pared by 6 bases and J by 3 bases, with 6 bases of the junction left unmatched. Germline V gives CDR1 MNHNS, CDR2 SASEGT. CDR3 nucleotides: TGTGCCAGCAGGGCACTAGCGGCCAAAGAGACCCAGTACTTC. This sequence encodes CASRALAAKETQYF.

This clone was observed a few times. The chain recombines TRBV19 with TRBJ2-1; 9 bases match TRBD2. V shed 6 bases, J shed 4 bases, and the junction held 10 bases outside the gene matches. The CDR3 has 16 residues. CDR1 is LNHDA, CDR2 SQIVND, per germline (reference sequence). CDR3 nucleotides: TGTGCCAGTAGGCCCCCCGCGGGGGGGCCTTACAATGAGCAGTTCTTC. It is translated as CASRPPAGGPYNEQFF.

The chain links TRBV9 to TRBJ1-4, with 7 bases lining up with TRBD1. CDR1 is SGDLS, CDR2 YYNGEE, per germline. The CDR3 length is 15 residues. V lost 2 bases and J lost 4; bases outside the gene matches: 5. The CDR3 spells CASSVSGGINEKLFF. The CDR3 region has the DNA TGTGCCAGCAGCGTCTCAGGGGGGATTAATGAAAAACTGTTTTTT.

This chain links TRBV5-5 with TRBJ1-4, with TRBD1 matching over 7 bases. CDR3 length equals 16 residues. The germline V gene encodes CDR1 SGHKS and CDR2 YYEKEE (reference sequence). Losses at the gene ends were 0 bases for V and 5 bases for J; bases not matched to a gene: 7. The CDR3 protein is CASSLGAAGGNEKLFF. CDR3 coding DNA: TGTGCCAGCAGCTTGGGGGCGGCAGGGGGAAATGAAAAACTGTTTTTT.

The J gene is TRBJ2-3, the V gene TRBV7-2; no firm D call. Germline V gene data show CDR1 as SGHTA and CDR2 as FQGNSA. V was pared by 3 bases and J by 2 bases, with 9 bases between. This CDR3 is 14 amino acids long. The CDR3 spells CASSFNKHTDTQYF. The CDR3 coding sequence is TGTGCCAGCAGCTTTAATAAGCACACAGATACGCAGTATTTT.

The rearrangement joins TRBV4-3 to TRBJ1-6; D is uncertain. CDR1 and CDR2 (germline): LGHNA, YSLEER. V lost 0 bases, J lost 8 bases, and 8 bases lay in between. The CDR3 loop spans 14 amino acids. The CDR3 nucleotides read TGCGCCAGCAGCCAAGATCAGAGGGATTCACCCCTCCACTTT. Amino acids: CASSQDQRDSPLHF.

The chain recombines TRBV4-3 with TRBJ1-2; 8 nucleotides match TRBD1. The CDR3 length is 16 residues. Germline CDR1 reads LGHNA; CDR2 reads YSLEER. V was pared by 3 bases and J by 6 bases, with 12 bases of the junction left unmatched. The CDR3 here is CASSHLLGGQGDGYTF. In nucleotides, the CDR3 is TGCGCCAGCAGCCACCTCCTCGGTGGACAGGGTGATGGCTACACCTTC.

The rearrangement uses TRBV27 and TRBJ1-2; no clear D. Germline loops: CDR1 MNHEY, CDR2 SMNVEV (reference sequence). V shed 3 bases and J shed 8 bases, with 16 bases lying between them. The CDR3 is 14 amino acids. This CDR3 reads CASSFASWREGYTF. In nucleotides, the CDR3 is TGTGCCAGCAGTTTTGCCAGTTGGAGAGAGGGCTACACCTTC.

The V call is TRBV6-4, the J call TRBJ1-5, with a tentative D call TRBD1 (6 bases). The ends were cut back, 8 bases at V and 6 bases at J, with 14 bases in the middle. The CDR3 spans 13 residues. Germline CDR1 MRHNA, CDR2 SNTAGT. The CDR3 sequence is CASGGGHVQPQHF. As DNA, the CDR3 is TGTGCCAGCGGGGGGGGGCACGTTCAGCCCCAGCATTTT.

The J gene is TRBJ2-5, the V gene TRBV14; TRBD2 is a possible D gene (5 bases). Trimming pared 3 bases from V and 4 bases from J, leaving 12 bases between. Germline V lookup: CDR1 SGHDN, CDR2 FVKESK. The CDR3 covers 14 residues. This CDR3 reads CASSHSLGRETQYF. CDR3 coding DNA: TGTGCCAGCAGCCACTCCCTGGGGAGAGAGACCCAGTACTTC.

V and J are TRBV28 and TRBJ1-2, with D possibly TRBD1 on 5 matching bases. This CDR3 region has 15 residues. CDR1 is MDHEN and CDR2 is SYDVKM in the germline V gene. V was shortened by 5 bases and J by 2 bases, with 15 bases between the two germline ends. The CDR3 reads CASSLDSVINYGYTF. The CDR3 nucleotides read TGTGCCAGCAGTCTAGACAGTGTGATAAACTATGGCTACACCTTC.